These 9 T cell receptor beta chains were sequenced from one sample in a study of CD8+ T cells in alopecia areata. RNA extraction was followed by reverse transcription into cDNA, which acted as the sequencing template. TCRdb's copy holds only in-frame clones and misses some; the assay was immunoSEQ multiplex PCR. The sample lists approximately 280,000 clones; 58% were seen once. The treatment was: oral pan-JAK inhibitor, 5-10 mg twice daily. The sequencing here drew on CD4+ T cells sorted from blood, taken at week 24, from a patient treated with tofacitinib. These receptors were collected from a human donor with alopecia areata.

The chain recombines TRBV5-6 with TRBJ1-1; maybe TRBD1 (6 bases). Germline lookup yields CDR1 SGHDT and CDR2 YYEEEE. This CDR3 is 14 amino acids long. Trimming removed 4 bases at V and 1 base at J, with 11 bases between. This CDR3 is CASSRVTGNTEAFF. The CDR3 coding sequence is TGTGCCAGCAGCCGAGTGACAGGGAACACTGAAGCTTTCTTT.

This rearrangement joins TRBV29-1 to TRBJ2-5; D remains ambiguous. The CDR3 extends over 10 amino acids. V lost 7 bases, J lost 4 bases, and 7 bases lay in between. Germline assignment: CDR1 SQVTM and CDR2 ANQGSEA. CDR3 region: CSALRETQYF. The DNA of the CDR3 is TGCAGCGCCCTCCGAGAGACCCAGTACTTC.

The chain is built from TRBV5-6 and TRBJ2-5; 9 positions agree with TRBD2. The CDR3 has 14 amino acids. CDR1 is SGHDT and CDR2 is YYEEEE in the germline V gene. CDR3 residues: CATRERGATETQYF. In nucleotides, the CDR3 is TGTGCTACCCGAGAGCGGGGGGCCACTGAGACCCAGTACTTC.

J is TRBJ1-6 and V is TRBV10-3; 7 bases agree with TRBD1. Germline V gene sequence: CDR1 ENHRY, CDR2 SYGVKD. This CDR3 is built from 17 residues. V dropped 4 bases and J dropped 0; count of bases not matched to a gene: 6. This CDR3 is CAISGSTGSSYNSPLHF. The CDR3 DNA sequence: TGTGCCATCAGTGGATCGACAGGGAGCTCCTATAATTCACCCCTCCACTTT.

This clone was detected a few times. The chain combines TRBV29-1 with TRBJ1-1; the D is unclear. Looked up from germline, CDR1 is SQVTM and CDR2 is ANQGSEA. The CDR3 consists of 11 residues. Trimming stripped 7 bases from V and 2 bases from J, with 8 bases between. The CDR3: CSGGGNTEAFF. DNA of the CDR3: TGCAGCGGGGGAGGAAACACTGAAGCTTTCTTT. The full variable domain, completed using reference TRBV29-1 and TRBJ1-1, is SAVISQKPSRDICQRGTSLTIQCQVDSQVTMMFWYRQQPGQSLTLIATANQGSEATYESGFVIDKFPISRPNLTFSTLTVSNMSPEDSSIYLCSGGGNTEAFFGQGTRLTVV.

The table lists this clone with a count of one. V usage is TRBV4-1 and J usage is TRBJ2-7; D is perhaps TRBD2 (5 bases). Germline CDR1 and CDR2: MGHRA and YSYEKL. This CDR3 region has 14 residues. Trimming shortened V by 5 bases and J by 0 bases, and 11 bases separated the two germline ends. CDR3 sequence reads: CASSRTDLSYEQYF. CDR3 nucleotides: TGCGCCAGCAGCAGGACTGATCTCTCCTACGAGCAGTACTTC.

The V gene is TRBV7-3, the J gene TRBJ2-5; D ambiguous. Germline CDR1 reads SGHTA; CDR2 reads FQGTGA. The CDR3 covers 13 residues. With 5 bases removed from V and 2 bases from J, the gap between germline ends came to 9 bases. The CDR3, as DNA: TGTGCCAGCAGCAACCGGGCTCAAGAGACCCAGTACTTC. This encodes CASSNRAQETQYF.

The rearrangement links TRBV13 to TRBJ2-4; tentatively, D is TRBD1 (6 bases). Per the germline V gene, CDR1 is PRHDT and CDR2 is FYEKMQ (reference sequence). Between the trimmed V and J ends, which lost 2 bases and 11 bases, there was a span of 10 bases. This CDR3 contains 12 residues. CDR3 region: CASSLRGTVQYF. Written as DNA, the CDR3 is TGTGCCAGCAGCTTAAGGGGGACGGTTCAGTACTTC.

This rearrangement joins TRBV9 to TRBJ2-7; 10 nucleotides match TRBD1. The CDR3 totals 16 residues. The germline V gene encodes CDR1 SGDLS and CDR2 YYNGEE. V was pared by 5 bases and J by 5 bases, with 13 bases of the junction left unmatched. The chain's CDR3 is CASSSSPGQGMNEQYF. CDR3 nucleotides: TGTGCCAGCAGTTCATCTCCGGGACAGGGGATGAACGAGCAGTACTTC.